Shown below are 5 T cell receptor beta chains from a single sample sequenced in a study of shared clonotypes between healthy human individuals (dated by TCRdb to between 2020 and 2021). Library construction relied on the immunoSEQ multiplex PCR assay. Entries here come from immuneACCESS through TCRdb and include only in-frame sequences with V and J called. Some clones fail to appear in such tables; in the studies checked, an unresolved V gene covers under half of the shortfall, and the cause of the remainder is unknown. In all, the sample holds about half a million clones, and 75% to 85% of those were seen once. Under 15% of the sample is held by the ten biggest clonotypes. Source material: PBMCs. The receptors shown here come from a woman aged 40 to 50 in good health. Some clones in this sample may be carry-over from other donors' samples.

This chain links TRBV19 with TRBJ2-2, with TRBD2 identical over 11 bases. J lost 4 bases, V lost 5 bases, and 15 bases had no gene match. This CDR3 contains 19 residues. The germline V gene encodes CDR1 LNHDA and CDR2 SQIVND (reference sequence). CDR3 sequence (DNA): TGTGCCAGTAGTCCTAGGGGGGCTAGCGGGAGGAGAGGCACCGGGGAGCTGTTTTTT. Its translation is CASSPRGASGRRGTGELFF. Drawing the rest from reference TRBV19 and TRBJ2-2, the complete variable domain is DGGITQSPKYLFRKEGQNVTLSCEQNLNHDAMYWYRQDPGQGLRLIYYSQIVNDFQKGDIAEGYSVSREKKESFPLTVTSAQKNPTAFYLCASSPRGASGRRGTGELFFGEGSRLTVL.

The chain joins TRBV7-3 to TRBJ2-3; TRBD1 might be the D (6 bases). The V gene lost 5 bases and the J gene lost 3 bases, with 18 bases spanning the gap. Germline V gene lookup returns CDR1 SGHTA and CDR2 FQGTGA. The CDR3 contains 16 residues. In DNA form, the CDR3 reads TGTGCCAGCAGCCCAGGGGCCAGGCGGCCGACAGATACGCAGTATTTT. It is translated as CASSPGARRPTDTQYF. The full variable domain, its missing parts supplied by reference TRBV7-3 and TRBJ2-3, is GAGVSQTPSNKVTEKGKYVELRCDPISGHTALYWYRQSLGQGPEFLIYFQGTGAADDSGLPNDRFFAVRPEGSVSTLKIQRTERGDSAVYLCASSPGARRPTDTQYFGPGTRLTVL.

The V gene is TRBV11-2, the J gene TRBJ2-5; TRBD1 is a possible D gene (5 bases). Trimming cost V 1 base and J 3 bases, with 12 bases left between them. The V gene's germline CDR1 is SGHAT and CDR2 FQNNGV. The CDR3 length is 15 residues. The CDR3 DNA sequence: TGTGCCAGCAGCTTAGGCGGCGCAGGGAAAGAGACCCAGTACTTC. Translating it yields CASSLGGAGKETQYF.

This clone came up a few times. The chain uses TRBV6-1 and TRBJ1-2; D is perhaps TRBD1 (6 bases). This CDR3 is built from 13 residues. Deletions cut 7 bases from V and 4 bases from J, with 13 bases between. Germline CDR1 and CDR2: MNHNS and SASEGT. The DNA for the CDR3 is TGTGCCAGCAATAGGGGGGGCGGCTATGGCTACACCTTC. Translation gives CASNRGGGYGYTF.

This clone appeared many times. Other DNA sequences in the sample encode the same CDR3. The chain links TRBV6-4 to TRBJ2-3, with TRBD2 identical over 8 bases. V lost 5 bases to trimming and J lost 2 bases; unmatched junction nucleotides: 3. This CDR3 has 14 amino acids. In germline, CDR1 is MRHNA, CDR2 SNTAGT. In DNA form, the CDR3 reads TGTGCCAGCAGTCCTAGCGGGCTCACAGATACGCAGTATTTT. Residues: CASSPSGLTDTQYF.